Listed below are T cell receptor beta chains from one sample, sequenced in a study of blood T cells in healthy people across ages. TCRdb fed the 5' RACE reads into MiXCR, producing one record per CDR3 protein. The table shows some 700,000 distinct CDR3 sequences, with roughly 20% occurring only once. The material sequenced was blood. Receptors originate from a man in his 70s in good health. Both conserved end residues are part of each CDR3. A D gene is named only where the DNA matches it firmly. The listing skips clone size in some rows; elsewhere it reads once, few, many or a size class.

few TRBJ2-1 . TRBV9 CASSVNQYPINEQFF TGTGCCAGCAGCGTAAACCAGTACCCGATCAATGAGCAGTTCTTC
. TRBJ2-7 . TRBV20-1 CSASRPQGTYEQYF TGCAGTGCTAGTCGTCCCCAGGGTACCTACGAGCAGTACTTC
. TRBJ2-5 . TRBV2 CASSEEGFGYPVYF TGTGCCAGCAGTGAAGAAGGGTTTGGATACCCAGTATACTTC
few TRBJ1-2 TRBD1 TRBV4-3 CASSQEGQGNYGYTF TGCGCCAGCAGCCAAGAAGGACAGGGGAACTATGGCTACACCTTC
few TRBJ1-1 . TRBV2 CASRVYGGVLTEAFF TGTGCCAGCAGGGTTTATGGGGGGGTTCTCACTGAAGCTTTCTTT
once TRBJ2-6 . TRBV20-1 CSADERGANVLTF TGCAGTGCTGATGAAAGGGGGGCCAACGTCCTGACTTTC
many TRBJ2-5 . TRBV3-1 CASSQDTEETQYF TGTGCCAGCAGCCAAGATACAGAAGAGACCCAGTACTTC
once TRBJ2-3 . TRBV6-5 CASSYTPDRTDTQYF TGTGCCAGCAGTTACACTCCGGACCGCACAGATACGCAGTATTTT
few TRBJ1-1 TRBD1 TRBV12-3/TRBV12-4 CASRDHDRAGRTEAFF TGTGCCAGCAGGGACCACGACAGGGCAGGAAGAACTGAAGCTTTCTTT
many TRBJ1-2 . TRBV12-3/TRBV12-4 CASSFRTPHGYTF TGTGCCAGCAGTTTCCGGACTCCACATGGCTACACCTTC
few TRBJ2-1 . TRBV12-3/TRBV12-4 CASSPSITHNEQFF TGTGCCAGCAGTCCTTCCATCACACACAATGAGCAGTTCTTC
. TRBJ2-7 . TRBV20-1 CSATGMGAYEQYF TGCAGTGCTACGGGGATGGGGGCCTACGAGCAGTACTTC
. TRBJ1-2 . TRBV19 CASSIAGGHGYTF TGTGCCAGTAGTATAGCGGGGGGACATGGCTACACCTTC
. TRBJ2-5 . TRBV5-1 CASSLENQETQYF TGCGCCAGCAGCTTAGAAAACCAAGAGACCCAGTACTTC
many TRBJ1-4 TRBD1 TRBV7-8 CASSPDRTNEKLFF TGTGCCAGCAGCCCGGACAGGACTAATGAAAAACTGTTTTTT
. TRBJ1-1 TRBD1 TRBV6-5 CASSSLGQGGMNTEAFF TGTGCCAGCAGTTCTCTCGGACAGGGTGGGATGAACACTGAAGCTTTCTTT
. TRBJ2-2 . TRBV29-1 CSVRRDTDTGELFF TGCAGCGTTCGGAGGGACACCGACACCGGGGAGCTGTTTTTT
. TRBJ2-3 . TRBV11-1 CASSLRVTTDTQYF TGTGCCAGCAGCTTGCGGGTAACCACAGATACGCAGTATTTT
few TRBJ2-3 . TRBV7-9 CASSLKGVTQYF TGTGCCAGCAGCTTGAAGGGTGTTACGCAGTATTTT
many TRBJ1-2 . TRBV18 CASSPGTQNYGYTF TGTGCCAGCTCACCGGGTACCCAGAACTATGGCTACACCTTC
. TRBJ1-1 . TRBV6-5 CASSYRTLGTGTEAFF TGTGCCAGCAGTTACCGAACCCTGGGGACTGGTACTGAAGCTTTCTTT
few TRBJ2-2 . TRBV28 CASSLPATGELFF TGTGCCAGCAGTTTACCGGCTACCGGGGAGCTGTTTTTT
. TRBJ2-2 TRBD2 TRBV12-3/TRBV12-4 CASRIAGPNTGELFF TGTGCCAGCAGGATAGCGGGCCCGAACACCGGGGAGCTGTTTTTT
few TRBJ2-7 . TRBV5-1 CASRWDNSYEQYF TGCGCCAGCAGATGGGACAACTCCTACGAGCAGTACTTC
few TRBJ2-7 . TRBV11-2 CASSVSGGPYEQYF TGTGCCAGCTCCGTGTCCGGGGGACCCTACGAGCAGTACTTC
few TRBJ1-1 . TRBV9 CASSPLFRENTEAFF TGTGCCAGCAGCCCCCTGTTTAGAGAAAACACTGAAGCTTTCTTT
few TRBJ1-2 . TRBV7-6 CASSLFGGLDGYTF TGTGCCAGCAGCTTATTCGGGGGGTTGGATGGCTACACCTTC
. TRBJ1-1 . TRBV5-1 CASSLDAGGTEAFF TGCGCCAGCAGCTTGGACGCGGGGGGCACTGAAGCTTTCTTT
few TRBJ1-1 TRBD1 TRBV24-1 CATSDPRQGYTEAFF TGTGCCACCAGTGACCCCCGACAGGGCTACACTGAAGCTTTCTTT
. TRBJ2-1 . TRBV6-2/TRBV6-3 CASSYGLADEQFF TGTGCCAGCAGTTACGGACTCGCTGATGAGCAGTTCTTC
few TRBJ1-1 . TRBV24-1 CATSGGRVRGTEAFF TGTGCCACCAGCGGCGGGAGGGTTCGAGGCACTGAAGCTTTCTTT
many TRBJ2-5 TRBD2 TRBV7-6 CASSLRLAGLGLQETQYF TGTGCCAGCAGCTTACGGCTAGCGGGGCTAGGCCTTCAAGAGACCCAGTACTTC
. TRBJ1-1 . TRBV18 CASSVPPKLAEAFF TGTGCCAGCTCAGTCCCCCCGAAATTGGCTGAGGCTTTCTTT
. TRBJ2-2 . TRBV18 CASSEQGPRGTGELFF TGTGCCAGCTCAGAACAGGGCCCGCGAGGCACCGGGGAGCTGTTTTTT
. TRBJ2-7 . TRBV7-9 CASTPMGGQSSYEQYF TGTGCCAGCACTCCGATGGGGGGACAAAGCTCCTACGAGCAGTACTTC
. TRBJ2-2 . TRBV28 CASSLLKRFGTGELFF TGTGCCAGCAGTTTATTGAAGCGGTTTGGCACCGGGGAGCTGTTTTTT
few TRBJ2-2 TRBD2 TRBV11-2 CASSSSGGLNTGELFF TGTGCCAGCAGCTCGAGCGGGGGGCTAAACACCGGGGAGCTGTTTTTT
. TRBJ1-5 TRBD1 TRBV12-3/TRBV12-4 CASSPAWGTANQPQHF TGTGCCAGCAGCCCCGCTTGGGGGACAGCCAATCAGCCCCAGCATTTT
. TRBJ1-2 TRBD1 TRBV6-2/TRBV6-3 CASSGQGQGIYGYTF TGTGCCAGCAGTGGACAGGGTCAGGGGATCTATGGCTACACCTTC